This T cell receptor (beta chain) comes out of a study of blood T cell repertoires in COVID-19. Overall study: The United States, Italy and Spain were the sources of the acute and convalescent COVID-19 samples. The analysed material was cDNA or gDNA that came from T cells, B-cell-depleted T cells, or PBMCs.

This clone turned up a few times. CDR3 length: 15 residues. V shed 7 bases and J shed 3 bases, with 20 bases lying between them. Germline-derived CDR1 and CDR2 are SQVTM and ANQGSEA. Original processing notes: Reference gene primer amplification yielded estimated nucleated cell counts. Profiled with immunoSEQ multiplex PCR; TCRdb holds only in-frame clones, not every one. From that table come the V and J calls and clone size; the DNA was used to work out D and trimming. The data show fewer than 50,000 clones, roughly 88% seen once. The chain is built from TRBV29-1 and TRBJ2-3; the D gene is possibly TRBD1 (7 bases). The sequence was collected from a human donor in a cohort sampled during active COVID-19. The specimen sequenced was peripheral blood. The CDR3 is CSAKSAGGRTDTQYF. The CDR3 DNA sequence: TGCAGCGCCAAGAGTGCAGGGGGGAGGACAGATACGCAGTATTTT.